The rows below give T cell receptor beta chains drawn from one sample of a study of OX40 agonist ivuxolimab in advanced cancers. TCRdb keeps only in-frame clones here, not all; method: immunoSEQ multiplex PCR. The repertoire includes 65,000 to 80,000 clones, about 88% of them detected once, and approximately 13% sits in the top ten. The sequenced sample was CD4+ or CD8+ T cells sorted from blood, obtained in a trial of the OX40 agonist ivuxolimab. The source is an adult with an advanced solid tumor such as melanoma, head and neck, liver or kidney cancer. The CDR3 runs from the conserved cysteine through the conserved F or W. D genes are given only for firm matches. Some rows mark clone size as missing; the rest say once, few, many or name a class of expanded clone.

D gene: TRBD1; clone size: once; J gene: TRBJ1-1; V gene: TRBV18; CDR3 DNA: TGTGCCAGCTCACTGGACAGGGCGAACACTGAAGCTTTCTTT; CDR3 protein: CASSLDRANTEAFF
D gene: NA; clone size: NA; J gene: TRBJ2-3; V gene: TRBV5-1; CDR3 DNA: TGCGCCAGCTCTTACCAGACTAGCACAGATACGCAGTATTTT; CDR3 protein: CASSYQTSTDTQYF
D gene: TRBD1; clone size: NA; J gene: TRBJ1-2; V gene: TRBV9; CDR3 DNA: TGTGCCAGCATGGACGGGACAGGGTCCTATGGCTACACCTTC; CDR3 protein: CASMDGTGSYGYTF
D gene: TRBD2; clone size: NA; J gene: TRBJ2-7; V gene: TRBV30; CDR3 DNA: TGTGCCTGGAGTGCCCCACCGGGGACTAGCGGGAGTTGGTACGAGCAGTACTTC; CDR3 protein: CAWSAPPGTSGSWYEQYF
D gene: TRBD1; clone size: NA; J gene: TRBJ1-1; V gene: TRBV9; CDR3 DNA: TGTGCCAGCAACGAAGGGACAGTGAACACTGAAGCTTTCTTT; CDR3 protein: CASNEGTVNTEAFF
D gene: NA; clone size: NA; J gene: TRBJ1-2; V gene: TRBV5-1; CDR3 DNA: TGCGCCAGCAGCTTAGACCAGGAGTTTGGGGGCTACACCTTC; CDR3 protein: CASSLDQEFGGYTF
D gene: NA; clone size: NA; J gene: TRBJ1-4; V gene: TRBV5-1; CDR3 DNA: TGCGCCAGCAGCTTCGGACAGTCAACTAATGAAAAACTGTTTTTT; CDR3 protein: CASSFGQSTNEKLFF
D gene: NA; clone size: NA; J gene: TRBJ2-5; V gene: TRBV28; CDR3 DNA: TGTGCCAGCAGTTGGGGGTTTGGGGAGACCCAGTACTTC; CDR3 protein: CASSWGFGETQYF
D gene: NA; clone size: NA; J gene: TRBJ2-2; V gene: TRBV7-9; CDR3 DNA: TGTGCCAGCAGCTTAATCGGGGAGCTGTTTTTT; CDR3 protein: CASSLIGELFF
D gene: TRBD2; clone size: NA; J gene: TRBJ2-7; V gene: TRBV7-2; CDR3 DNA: TGTGCCAGCAGCCCCAGCGGGAGTTCCTACGAGCAGTACTTC; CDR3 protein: CASSPSGSSYEQYF
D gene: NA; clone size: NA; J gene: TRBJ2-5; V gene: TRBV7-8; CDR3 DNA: TGTGCCAGCAGCCAATTCGCAGGGGAAGAGACCCAGTACTTC; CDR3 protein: CASSQFAGEETQYF
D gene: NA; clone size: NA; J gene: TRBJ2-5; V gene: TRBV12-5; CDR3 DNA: TGTGCTAGTTGCGAGGGTTCAGGGGAGACCCAGTACTTC; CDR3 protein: CASCEGSGETQYF
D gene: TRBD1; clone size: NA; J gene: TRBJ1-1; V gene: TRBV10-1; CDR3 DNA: TGCGCCAGCAGTGAGTTTCCTCAGCAGGGACAGATGAACACTGAAGCTTTCTTT; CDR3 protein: CASSEFPQQGQMNTEAFF
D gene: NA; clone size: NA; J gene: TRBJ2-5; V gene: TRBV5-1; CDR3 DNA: TGCGCCGCACGGGACACCATCCAAGAGACCCAGTACTTC; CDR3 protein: CAARDTIQETQYF
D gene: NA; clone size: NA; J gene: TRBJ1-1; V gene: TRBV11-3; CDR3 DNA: TGTGCCAGCAGCTCTAGCCCGGCGGTGAGCACTGAAGCTTTCTTT; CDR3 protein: CASSSSPAVSTEAFF
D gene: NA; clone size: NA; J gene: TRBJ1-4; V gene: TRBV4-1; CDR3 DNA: TGCGCCAGCAGCCTTCCAGGAAATATTAATCAAAAACTGTTTTTT; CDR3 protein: CASSLPGNINQKLFF
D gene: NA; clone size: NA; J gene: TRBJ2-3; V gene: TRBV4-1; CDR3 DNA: TGCGCCAGCAGCCCCTGGTTCCGAGGATACACAGATACGCAGTATTTT; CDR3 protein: CASSPWFRGYTDTQYF
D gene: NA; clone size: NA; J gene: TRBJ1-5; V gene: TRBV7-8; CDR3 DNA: TGTGCCAGCAGCTCCCGACAGATGAATCAGCCCCAGCATTTT; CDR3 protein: CASSSRQMNQPQHF
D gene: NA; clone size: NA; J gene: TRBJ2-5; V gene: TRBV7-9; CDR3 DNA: TGTGCCAGCAGCTTAACCTACGAGACCCAGTACTTC; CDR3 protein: CASSLTYETQYF
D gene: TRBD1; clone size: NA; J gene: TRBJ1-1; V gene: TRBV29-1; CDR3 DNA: TGCAGCGTTTGGGAGCTACAGGGGGAAGCTTTCTTT; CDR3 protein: CSVWELQGEAFF
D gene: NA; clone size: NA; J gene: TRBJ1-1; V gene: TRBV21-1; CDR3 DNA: TGTGCCAGCAGCAAAGGAGCGGAGGTCGATTGGAACACTGAAGCTTTCTTT; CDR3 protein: CASSKGAEVDWNTEAFF
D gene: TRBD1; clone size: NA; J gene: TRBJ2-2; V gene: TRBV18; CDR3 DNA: TGTGCCAGCTCACCGTTTCTTCTCGGGACAGGGCGTAACACCGGGGAGCTGTTTTTT; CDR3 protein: CASSPFLLGTGRNTGELFF
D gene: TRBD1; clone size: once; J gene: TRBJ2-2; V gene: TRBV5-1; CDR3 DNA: TGCGCCAGCAGCTTAAGCGGGACAGGGTATTCGGGGGAGCTGTTTTTT; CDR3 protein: CASSLSGTGYSGELFF
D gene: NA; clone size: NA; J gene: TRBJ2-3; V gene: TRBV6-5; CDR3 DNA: TGTGCCAGCACCTATGGAGATACGCAGTATTTT; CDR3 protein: CASTYGDTQYF
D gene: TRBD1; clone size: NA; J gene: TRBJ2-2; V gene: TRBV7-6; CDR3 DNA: TGTGCCAGCAGCTCAGCCGGGACAGGGAACACCGGGGAGCTGTTTTTT; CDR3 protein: CASSSAGTGNTGELFF
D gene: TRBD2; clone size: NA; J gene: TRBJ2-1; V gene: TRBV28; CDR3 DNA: TGTGCCAGCAGTTTGCCGGGACTAGCAGTCAATGAGCAGTTCTTC; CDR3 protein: CASSLPGLAVNEQFF
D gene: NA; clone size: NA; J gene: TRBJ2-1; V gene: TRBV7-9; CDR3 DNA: TGTGCCACAAAGGCGACGGGTGGAGCTGAGCAGTTCTTC; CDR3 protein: CATKATGGAEQFF
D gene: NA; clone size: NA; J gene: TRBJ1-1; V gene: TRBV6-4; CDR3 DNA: TGTGCCAGCAGTGAGACAGAGAACACTGAAGCTTTCTTT; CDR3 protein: CASSETENTEAFF
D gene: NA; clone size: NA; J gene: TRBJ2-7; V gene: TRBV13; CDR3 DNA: TGTGCCAGCAGCTTAGGGCTAGCACCTCCTGACTACGAGCAGTACTTC; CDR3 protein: CASSLGLAPPDYEQYF
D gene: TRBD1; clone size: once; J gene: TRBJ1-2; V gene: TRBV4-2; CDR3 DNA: TGTGCCACGGCACAGGGGGCAGATGGCTACACCTTC; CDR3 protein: CATAQGADGYTF
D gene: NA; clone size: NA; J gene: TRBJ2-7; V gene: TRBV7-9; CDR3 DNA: TGTGCCAGCAGCTTAGAGTCCCTTCCGCGGCAGTACTTC; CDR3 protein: CASSLESLPRQYF
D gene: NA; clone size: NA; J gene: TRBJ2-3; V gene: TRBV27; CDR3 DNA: TGTGCCAGCAGCCCCTCCCATGGGGATACGCAGTATTTT; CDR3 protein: CASSPSHGDTQYF
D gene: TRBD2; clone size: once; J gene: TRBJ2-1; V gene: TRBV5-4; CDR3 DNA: TGTGCCAGCAGACCTAGCGGGAGGTCATACAATGAGCAGTTCTTC; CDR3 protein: CASRPSGRSYNEQFF
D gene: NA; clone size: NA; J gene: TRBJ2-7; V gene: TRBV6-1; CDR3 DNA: TGTGCCAGCAGTGAGTCGACGGCCTCCTACGAGCAGTACTTC; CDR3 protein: CASSESTASYEQYF
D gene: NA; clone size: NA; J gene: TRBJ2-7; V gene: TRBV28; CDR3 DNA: TGTGCCAGCAGTTTATCGACCTACGAGCAGTACTTC; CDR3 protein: CASSLSTYEQYF
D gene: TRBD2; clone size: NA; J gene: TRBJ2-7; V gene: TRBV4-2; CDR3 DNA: TGTGCCAGCAGCCCCACTGGCCTAGCGGAGGAGCAGTACTTC; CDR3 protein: CASSPTGLAEEQYF
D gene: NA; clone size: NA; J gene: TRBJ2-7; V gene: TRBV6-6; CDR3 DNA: TGTGCCAGCAGTTCAGGACTTTATCCCAACGAGCAGTACTTC; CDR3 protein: CASSSGLYPNEQYF
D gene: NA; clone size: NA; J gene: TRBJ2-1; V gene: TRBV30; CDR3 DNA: TGTGCCTGGAGTGTACAGACATACAATGAGCAGTTCTTC; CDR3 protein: CAWSVQTYNEQFF
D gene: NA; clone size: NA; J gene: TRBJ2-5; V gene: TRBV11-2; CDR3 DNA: TGTGCCAGCAGCTACACGCAGCTGGGGGGCGGGGGGACCCAGTACTTC; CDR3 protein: CASSYTQLGGGGTQYF
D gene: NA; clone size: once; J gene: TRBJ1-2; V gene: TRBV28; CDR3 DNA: TGTGCCAGCAGTTTAGGGGGCTCCAACTATGGCTACACCTTC; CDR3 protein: CASSLGGSNYGYTF
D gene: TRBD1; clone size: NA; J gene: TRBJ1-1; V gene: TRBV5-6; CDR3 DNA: TGTGCCAGCAGCTCTAACCAGGGGGCGAACACTGAAGCTTTCTTT; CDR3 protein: CASSSNQGANTEAFF
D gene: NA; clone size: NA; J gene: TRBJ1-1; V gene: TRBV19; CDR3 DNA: TGTGCCAGTATATCAGGGTACACTGAAGCTTTCTTT; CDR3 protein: CASISGYTEAFF
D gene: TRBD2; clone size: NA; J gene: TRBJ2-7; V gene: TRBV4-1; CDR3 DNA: TGCGCCAGCAGCCAAGATCCGGCTAGCGGCTACGAGCAGTACTTC; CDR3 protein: CASSQDPASGYEQYF
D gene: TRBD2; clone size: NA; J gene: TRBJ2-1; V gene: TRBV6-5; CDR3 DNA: TGTGCCAGCAGTTACTCCGGGGGGGACACCAATGAGCAGTTCTTC; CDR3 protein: CASSYSGGDTNEQFF
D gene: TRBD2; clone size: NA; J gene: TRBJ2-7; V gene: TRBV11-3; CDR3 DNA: TGTGCCAGCAGCGCCTGGCCACGGACTAGCGCCGACTCCTACGAGCAGTACTTC; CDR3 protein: CASSAWPRTSADSYEQYF
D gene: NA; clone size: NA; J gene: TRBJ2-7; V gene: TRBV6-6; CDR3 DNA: TGTGCCAGCAGTTATTCATATGGCAACTACGAGCAGTACTTC; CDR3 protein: CASSYSYGNYEQYF